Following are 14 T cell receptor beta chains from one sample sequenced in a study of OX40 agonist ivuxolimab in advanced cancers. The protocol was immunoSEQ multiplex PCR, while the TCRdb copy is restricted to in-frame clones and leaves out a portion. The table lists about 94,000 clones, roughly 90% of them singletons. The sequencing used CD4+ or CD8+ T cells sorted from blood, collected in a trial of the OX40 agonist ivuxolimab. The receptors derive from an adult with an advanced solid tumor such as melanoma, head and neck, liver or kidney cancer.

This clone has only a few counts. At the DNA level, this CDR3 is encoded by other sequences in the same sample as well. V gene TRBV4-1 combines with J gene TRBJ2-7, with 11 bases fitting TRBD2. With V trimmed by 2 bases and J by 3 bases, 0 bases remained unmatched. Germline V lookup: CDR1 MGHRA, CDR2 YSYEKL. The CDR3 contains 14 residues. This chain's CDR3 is CASSQTSGSYEQYF. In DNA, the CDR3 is TGCGCCAGCAGCCAAACTAGCGGGAGCTACGAGCAGTACTTC.

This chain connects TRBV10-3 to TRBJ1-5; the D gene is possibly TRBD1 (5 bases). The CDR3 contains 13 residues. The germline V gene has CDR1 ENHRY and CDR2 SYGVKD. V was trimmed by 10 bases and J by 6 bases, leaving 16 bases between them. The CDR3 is CATRDSHTQPQHF. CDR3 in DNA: TGTGCCACCCGGGACTCACATACTCAGCCCCAGCATTTT.

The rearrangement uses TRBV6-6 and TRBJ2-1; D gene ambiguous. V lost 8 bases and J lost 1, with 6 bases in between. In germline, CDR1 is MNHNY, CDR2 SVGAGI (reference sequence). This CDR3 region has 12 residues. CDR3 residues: CASGRSYNEQFF. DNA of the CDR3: TGTGCCAGCGGGCGATCCTACAATGAGCAGTTCTTC.

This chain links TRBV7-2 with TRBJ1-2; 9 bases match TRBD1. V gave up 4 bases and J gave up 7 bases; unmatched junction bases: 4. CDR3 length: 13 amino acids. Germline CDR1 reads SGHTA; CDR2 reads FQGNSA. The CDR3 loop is CASSSGTGFGYTF. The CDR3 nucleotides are TGTGCCAGCAGCTCCGGGACAGGGTTTGGCTACACCTTC.

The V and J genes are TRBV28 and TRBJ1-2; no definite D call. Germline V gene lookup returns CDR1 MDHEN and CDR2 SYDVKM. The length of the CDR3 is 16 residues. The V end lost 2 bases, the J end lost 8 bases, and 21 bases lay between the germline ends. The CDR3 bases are TGTGCCAGCAGTTTACACGGAGCTCGTGATGGGGTGGGCTACACCTTC. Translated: CASSLHGARDGVGYTF.

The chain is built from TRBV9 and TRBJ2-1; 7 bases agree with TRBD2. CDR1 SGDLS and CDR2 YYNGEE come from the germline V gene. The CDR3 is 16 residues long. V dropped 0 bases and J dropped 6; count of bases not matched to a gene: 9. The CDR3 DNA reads TGTGCCAGCAGCGTAGCTGGGGGGAGGGTAGTCAATGAGCAGTTCTTC. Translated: CASSVAGGRVVNEQFF.

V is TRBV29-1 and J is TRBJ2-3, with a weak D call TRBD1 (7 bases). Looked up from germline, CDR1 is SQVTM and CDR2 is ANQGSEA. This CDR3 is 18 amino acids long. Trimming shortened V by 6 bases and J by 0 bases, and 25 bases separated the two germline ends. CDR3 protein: CSVVGEAEGAGSTDTQYF. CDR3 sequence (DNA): TGCAGCGTAGTAGGGGAGGCCGAGGGGGCTGGCAGCACAGATACGCAGTATTTT.

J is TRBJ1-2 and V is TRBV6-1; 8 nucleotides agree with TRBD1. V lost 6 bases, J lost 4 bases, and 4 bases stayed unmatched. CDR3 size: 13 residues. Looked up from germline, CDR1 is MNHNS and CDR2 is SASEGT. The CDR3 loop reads CASRGTGPYGYTF. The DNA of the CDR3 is TGTGCCAGCAGGGGGACAGGACCCTATGGCTACACCTTC.

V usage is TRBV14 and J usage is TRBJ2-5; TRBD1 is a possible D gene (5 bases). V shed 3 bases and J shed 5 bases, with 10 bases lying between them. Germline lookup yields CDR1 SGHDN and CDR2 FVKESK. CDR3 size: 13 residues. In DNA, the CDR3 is TGTGCCAGCAGCCATCTCGCAGGGGAGACCCAGTACTTC. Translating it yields CASSHLAGETQYF.

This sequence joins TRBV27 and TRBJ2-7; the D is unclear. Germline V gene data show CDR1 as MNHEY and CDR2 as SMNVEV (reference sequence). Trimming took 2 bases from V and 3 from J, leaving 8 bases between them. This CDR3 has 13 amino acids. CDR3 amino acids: CASSLNLGYEQYF. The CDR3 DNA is TGTGCCAGCAGTTTAAATCTGGGCTACGAGCAGTACTTC.

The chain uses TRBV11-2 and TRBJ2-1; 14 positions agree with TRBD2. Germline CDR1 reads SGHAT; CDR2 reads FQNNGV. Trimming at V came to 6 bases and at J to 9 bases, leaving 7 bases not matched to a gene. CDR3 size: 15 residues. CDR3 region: CASSRGLAGAGEQFF. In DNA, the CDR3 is TGTGCCAGCAGTCGGGGACTAGCGGGAGCGGGTGAGCAGTTCTTC.

The CDR3 region is CASSKQVNTEAFF. DNA for the CDR3: TGTGCCAGTAGTAAGCAAGTGAACACTGAAGCTTTCTTT. This sequence joins TRBV19 and TRBJ1-1; no firm D call. Germline lookup yields CDR1 LNHDA and CDR2 SQIVND (reference sequence). The V end lost 4 bases, the J end lost 0 bases, and 6 bases lay between the germline ends. This CDR3 region has 13 residues.

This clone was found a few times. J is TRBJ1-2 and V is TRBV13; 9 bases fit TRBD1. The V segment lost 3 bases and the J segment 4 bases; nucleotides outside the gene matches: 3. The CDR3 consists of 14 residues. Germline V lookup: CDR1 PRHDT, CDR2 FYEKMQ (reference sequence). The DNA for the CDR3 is TGTGCCAGCAGCTTCCCGACAGGGGGCTATGGCTACACCTTC. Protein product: CASSFPTGGYGYTF.

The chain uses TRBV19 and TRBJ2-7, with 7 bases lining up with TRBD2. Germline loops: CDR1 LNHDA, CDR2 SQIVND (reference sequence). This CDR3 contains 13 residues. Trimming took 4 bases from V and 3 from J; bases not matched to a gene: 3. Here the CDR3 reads CASSTLADYEQYF. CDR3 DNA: TGTGCCAGTAGTACCCTAGCGGACTACGAGCAGTACTTC.